This is a list of T cell receptor beta chains from one sample in a study of CD8 T cells in cerebrospinal fluid in Alzheimer's disease. TCRdb re-called the 10x single-cell sequencing reads and shows each CDR3 protein once, DNA omitted. Recorded for this sample: about 1,100 distinct CDR3 sequences. The specimen sequenced was cerebrospinal fluid. The receptors originated from a human donor in good health. Each CDR3 is given with its conserved first and last residue. Fields, in order: V gene, J gene, clone size, CDR3 protein. Clone size is stated in some rows and not others, as once, few, many or a class when expanded.

TRBV19	TRBJ2-7	medium-sized	CASSRTGRGGYYEQYF
TRBV7-3	TRBJ2-6	large	CASSLRTEAFSGANVLTF
TRBV7-2	TRBJ1-4	large	CASSEDRGRRKLFF
TRBV7-2	TRBJ2-7	NA	CASSRQGIDEQYF
TRBV19	TRBJ2-5	medium-sized	CASRGTDKETQYF
TRBV5-1	TRBJ2-3	medium-sized	CASSLDPADTQYF
TRBV19	TRBJ2-4	NA	CASIFRDRVKNIQYF
TRBV30	TRBJ1-1	medium-sized	CAWRRGNTEAFF
TRBV2	TRBJ2-3	medium-sized	CASSPTGRQYF
TRBV27	TRBJ2-3	medium-sized	CASSWGGDTQYF
TRBV27	TRBJ2-3	medium-sized	CASTLDRTTDTQYF
TRBV2	TRBJ1-4	medium-sized	CASSESSEKLFF
TRBV12-3/TRBV12-4	TRBJ1-2	NA	CASSLTGGNYGYTF
TRBV20-1	TRBJ1-6	medium-sized	CSARPGQSNSPLHF
TRBV27	TRBJ1-2	medium-sized	CASSSWAGDSRDGYTF
TRBV6-5	TRBJ2-7	medium-sized	CASSSQAGDYEQYF
TRBV7-2	TRBJ2-7	NA	CASSRGQAPGEQYF
TRBV6-4	TRBJ1-2	medium-sized	CASIVGRTYGYTF
TRBV20-1	TRBJ2-1	large	CSARDRGDGYNEQFF
TRBV6-1	TRBJ1-1	medium-sized	CASSELGLPNTEAFF
TRBV11-2	TRBJ2-5	large	CASSPGTGITQYF
TRBV3-1	TRBJ2-1	medium-sized	CASSQDSLAGVEQFF
TRBV6-1	TRBJ2-7	medium-sized	CASSSRTSTYEQYF
TRBV7-2	TRBJ2-7	large	CASSVQGFSSYEQYF
TRBV7-9	TRBJ2-7	large	CASSFDGTYEQYF
TRBV28	TRBJ1-3	large	CASRTGLHTIYF
TRBV6-1	TRBJ1-5	medium-sized	CASSEFSNQPQHF
TRBV19	TRBJ1-5	medium-sized	CASSGIHEPQHF
TRBV6-6	TRBJ2-6	medium-sized	CASSYSIAGAGANVLTF
TRBV29-1	TRBJ1-1	large	CSAKIGQGALSTEAFF
TRBV6-5	TRBJ2-1	large	CASSSGTGGYYNEQFF
TRBV14	TRBJ2-4	medium-sized	CASSLLGTGLAKNIQYF
TRBV9	TRBJ1-6	medium-sized	CASSSGGHSNSPLHF
TRBV2	TRBJ2-3	medium-sized	CASRSTGQDTQYF
TRBV20-1	TRBJ2-5	medium-sized	CSARPLGNQETQYF
TRBV6-5	TRBJ2-5	medium-sized	CASSRLRGGQETQYF
TRBV5-1	TRBJ2-7	large	CASSLVGGGDYEQYF
TRBV15	TRBJ1-5	medium-sized	CATSRGRFSNQPQHF
TRBV6-1	TRBJ1-5	medium-sized	CASSEADRVGNQPQHF
TRBV6-6	TRBJ1-2	large	CASSYREDGYTF
TRBV21-1	TRBJ2-4	medium-sized	CASSKDRGSGKNIQYF
TRBV12-3/TRBV12-4	TRBJ2-2	medium-sized	CASLSGVNTGELFF
TRBV5-1	TRBJ2-5	medium-sized	CASSGGTSGVETQYF
TRBV30	TRBJ1-5	NA	CAWSADTAYSNQPQHF
TRBV7-2	TRBJ2-4	large	CASSSRRADIQYF
TRBV7-2	TRBJ1-5	medium-sized	CASGLFGGRTNQPQHF
TRBV20-1	TRBJ2-5	medium-sized	CSAGLAGGLETQYF
TRBV27	TRBJ2-7	medium-sized	CASSLSTGVSTIYEQYF
TRBV27	TRBJ2-7	NA	CASSLRGTGLTYEQYF
TRBV5-1	TRBJ1-2	medium-sized	CASSLAQGARGYTF